This T cell receptor (beta chain) was sequenced in a study of PD-1 blockade in classical Hodgkin lymphoma. In every patient, relapse followed autologous stem cell transplantation, while exposure to brentuximab vedotin differed. Trimming shortened V by 3 bases and J by 2 bases, and 13 bases separated the two germline ends. The CDR3 is made up of 15 amino acids. Per germline, CDR1 SGHTA and CDR2 FQGNSA. This clone was counted between two and nine times. Its matching antigen is unknown. Broader study findings: Complete responders started with a diversity level that resembled newly diagnosed patients at baseline.

Measured with immunoSEQ multiplex PCR; TCRdb has only the in-frame clones, and not every one. Of approximately 160,000 clones in the sample, approximately 80% were seen once. The source was peripheral blood mononuclear cells (PBMCs), collected before the second cycle of nivolumab. The sequence was obtained from a human donor with classical Hodgkin lymphoma. The rearrangement joins TRBV7-2 to TRBJ2-5, with D perhaps matching TRBD2 (6 bases). In DNA form, the CDR3 reads TGTGCCAGCAGCTTGGGGGGACGGTTACAAGAGACCCAGTACTTC. Translated: CASSLGGRLQETQYF. The whole variable domain, remainder taken from reference TRBV7-2 and TRBJ2-5, is GAGVSQSPSNKVTEKGKDVELRCDPISGHTALYWYRQSLGQGLEFLIYFQGNSAPDKSGLPSDRFSAERTGGSVSTLTIQRTQQEDSAVYLCASSLGGRLQETQYFGPGTRLLVL.